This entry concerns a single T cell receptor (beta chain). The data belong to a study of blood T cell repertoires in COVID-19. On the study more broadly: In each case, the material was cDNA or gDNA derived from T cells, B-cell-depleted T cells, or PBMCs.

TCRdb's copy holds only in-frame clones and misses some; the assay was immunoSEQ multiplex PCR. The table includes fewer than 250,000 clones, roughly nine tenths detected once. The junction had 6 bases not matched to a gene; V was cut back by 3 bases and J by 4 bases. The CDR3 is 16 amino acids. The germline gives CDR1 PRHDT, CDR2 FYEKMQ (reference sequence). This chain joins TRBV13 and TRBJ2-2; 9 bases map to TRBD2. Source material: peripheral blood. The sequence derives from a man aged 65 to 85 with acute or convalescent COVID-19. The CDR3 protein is CASSFSGLARTGELFF. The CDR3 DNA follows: TGTGCCAGCAGCTTCTCCGGACTAGCGCGCACCGGGGAGCTGTTTTTT. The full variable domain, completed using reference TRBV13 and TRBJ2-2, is AAGVIQSPRHLIKEKRETATLKCYPIPRHDTVYWYQQGPGQDPQFLISFYEKMQSDKGSIPDRFSAQQFSDYHSELNMSSLELGDSALYFCASSFSGLARTGELFFGEGSRLTVL.